The clone carrying this TCR beta chain was recorded a few times. The data belong to a study of blood T cell repertoires in COVID-19. TCRdb keeps only in-frame clones here, not all; method: immunoSEQ multiplex PCR. Among over 150,000 clones listed, 75% to 90% were seen once. V dropped 2 bases and J dropped 3 bases, with 14 bases sitting between them. Germline-derived CDR1 and CDR2 are MNHNS and SASEGT. The CDR3 has 16 residues. The sample was PBMCs or T cells enriched from blood (not recorded which). This receptor was identified in a man aged 40-50 years who had recovered from COVID-19. The chain carries TRBV6-1 and TRBJ1-3; a possible D gene is TRBD1 (6 bases). The CDR3 coding sequence is TGTGCCAGCAGTGAACATATAGGGGGTGTTGGAAACACCATATATTTT. Translated, it gives CASSEHIGGVGNTIYF.